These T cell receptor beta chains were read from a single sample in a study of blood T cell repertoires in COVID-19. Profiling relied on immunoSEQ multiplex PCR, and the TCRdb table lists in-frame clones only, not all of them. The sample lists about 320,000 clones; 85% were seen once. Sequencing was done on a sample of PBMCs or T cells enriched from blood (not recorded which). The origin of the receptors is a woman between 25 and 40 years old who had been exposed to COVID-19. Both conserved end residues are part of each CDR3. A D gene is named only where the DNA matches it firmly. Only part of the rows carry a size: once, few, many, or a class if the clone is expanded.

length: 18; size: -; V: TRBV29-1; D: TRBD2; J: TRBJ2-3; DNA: TGCAGCGTTGAAGGCTTGCCTAGCGGGGGGGCCGGGCCAGATACGCAGTATTTT; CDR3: CSVEGLPSGGAGPDTQYF
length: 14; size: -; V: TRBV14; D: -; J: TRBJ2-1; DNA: TGTGCCAGCAGCCTCCTGACTAGTTACAATGAGCAGTTCTTC; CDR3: CASSLLTSYNEQFF
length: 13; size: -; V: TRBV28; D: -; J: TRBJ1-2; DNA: TGTGCCAGCAGTTTAGGGGGGTTCACTGGCTACACCTTC; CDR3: CASSLGGFTGYTF
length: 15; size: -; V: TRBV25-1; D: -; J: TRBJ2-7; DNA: TGTGCCAGCAGTGAATGGCCGGAGACCAACTACGAGCAGTACTTC; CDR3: CASSEWPETNYEQYF
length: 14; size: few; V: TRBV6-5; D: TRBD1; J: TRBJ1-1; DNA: TGTGCCAGCGTCCGGGACAGAGTGAACACTGAAGCTTTCTTT; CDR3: CASVRDRVNTEAFF
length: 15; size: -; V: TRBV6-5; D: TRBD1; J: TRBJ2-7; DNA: TGTGCCAGCAGTTTGACAGGGGGCAAATCCTACGAGCAGTACTTC; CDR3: CASSLTGGKSYEQYF
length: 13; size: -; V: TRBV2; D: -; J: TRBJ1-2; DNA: TGTGCCAGCAAACCGACAGCAAACTATGGCTACACCTTC; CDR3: CASKPTANYGYTF
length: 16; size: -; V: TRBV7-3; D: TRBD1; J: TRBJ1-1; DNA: TGTGCCAGCAGCCAAACAGGGGGCCTCATGAACACTGAAGCTTTCTTT; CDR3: CASSQTGGLMNTEAFF
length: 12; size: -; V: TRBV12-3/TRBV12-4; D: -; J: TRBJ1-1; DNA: TGTGCCAGCAGCCAAATGAACACTGAAGCTTTCTTT; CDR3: CASSQMNTEAFF
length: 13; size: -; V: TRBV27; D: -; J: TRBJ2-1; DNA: TGTGCCAGCACCTCTCTCGGCTACAATGAGCAGTTCTTC; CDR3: CASTSLGYNEQFF
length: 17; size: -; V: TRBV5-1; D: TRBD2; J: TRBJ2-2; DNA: TGCGCCAGCAGCTTCCTGACTAGCGGTACGAACACCGGGGAGCTGTTTTTT; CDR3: CASSFLTSGTNTGELFF
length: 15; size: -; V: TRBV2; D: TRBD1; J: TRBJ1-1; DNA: TGTGCCAGCAGCCCTGCGACAGGGGGTAGTACTGAAGCTTTCTTT; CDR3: CASSPATGGSTEAFF
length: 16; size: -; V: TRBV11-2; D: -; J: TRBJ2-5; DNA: TGTGCCAGCAGCTTAGTCAACGGGGTGCAAAAAGAGACCCAGTACTTC; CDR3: CASSLVNGVQKETQYF
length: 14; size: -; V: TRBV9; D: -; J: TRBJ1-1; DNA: TGTGCCAGCAGCGGCAGGGTTTCGAACACTGAAGCTTTCTTT; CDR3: CASSGRVSNTEAFF
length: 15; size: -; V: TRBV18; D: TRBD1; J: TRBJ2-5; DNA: TGTGCCAGCTCACCACCCCTGGACAGGGGAGAGACCCAGTACTTC; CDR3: CASSPPLDRGETQYF
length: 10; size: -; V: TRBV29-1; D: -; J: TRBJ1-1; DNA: TGCAGCGTTGAGTCCGCTGAAGCTTTCTTT; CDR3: CSVESAEAFF
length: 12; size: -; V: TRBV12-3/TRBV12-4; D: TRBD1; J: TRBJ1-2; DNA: TGTGCCAGCAGTATGACAGGGTATGGCTACACCTTC; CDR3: CASSMTGYGYTF
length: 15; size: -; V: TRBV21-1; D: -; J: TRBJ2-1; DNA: TGTGCCAGCAGCAAAGTGAGACACGATTACAATGAGCAGTTCTTC; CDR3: CASSKVRHDYNEQFF
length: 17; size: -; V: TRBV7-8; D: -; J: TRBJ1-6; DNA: TGTGCCAGCAGCTTATACCCGATGACAGGAAGTCATTCACCCCTCCACTTT; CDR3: CASSLYPMTGSHSPLHF
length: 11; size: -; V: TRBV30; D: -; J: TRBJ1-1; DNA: TGTGCCTGGTGGACAGAAGCTGAAGCTTTCTTT; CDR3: CAWWTEAEAFF
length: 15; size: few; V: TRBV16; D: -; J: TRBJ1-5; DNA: TGTGCCAGCAGCCAATCCACAGGGAATAATCAGCCCCAGCATTTT; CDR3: CASSQSTGNNQPQHF
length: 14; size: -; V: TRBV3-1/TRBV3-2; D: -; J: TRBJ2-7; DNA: TGTGCCAGCAGCTATCGCGGGATCTCCTACGAGCAGTACTTC; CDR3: CASSYRGISYEQYF
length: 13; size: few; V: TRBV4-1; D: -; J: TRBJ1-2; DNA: TGCGCCAGCAGCCAAGTCAGGAACTATGGCTACACCTTC; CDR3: CASSQVRNYGYTF
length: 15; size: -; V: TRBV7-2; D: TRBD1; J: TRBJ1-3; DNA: TGTGCCAGCAGCTTAGAAGGGACAGGGGGATCCACCATATATTTT; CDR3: CASSLEGTGGSTIYF
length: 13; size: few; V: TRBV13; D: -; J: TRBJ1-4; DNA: TGTGCCAGCAGCTTAATTGGGGCGGAAAAACTGTTTTTT; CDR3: CASSLIGAEKLFF
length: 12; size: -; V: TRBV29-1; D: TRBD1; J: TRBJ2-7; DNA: TGCAGCGTTGATGGACAGGGGTACGAGCAGTACTTC; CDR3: CSVDGQGYEQYF
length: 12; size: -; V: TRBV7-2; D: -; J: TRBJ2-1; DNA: TGTGCCAGCAGCTTAACGGGCAATGAGCAGTTCTTC; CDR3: CASSLTGNEQFF
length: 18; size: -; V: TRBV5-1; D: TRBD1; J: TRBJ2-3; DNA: TGCGCCAGCAGCACTACTAGCGAGGGACAGGGTGGCACAGATACGCAGTATTTT; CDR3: CASSTTSEGQGGTDTQYF
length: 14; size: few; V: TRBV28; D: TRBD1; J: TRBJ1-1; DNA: TGTGCCAGCAGTTTGCTGACAGGGATGACTGAAGCTTTCTTT; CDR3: CASSLLTGMTEAFF
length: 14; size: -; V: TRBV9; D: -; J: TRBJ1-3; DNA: TGTGCCAGCAGCGTAGAAACAGGGGGAAACACCATATATTTT; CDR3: CASSVETGGNTIYF
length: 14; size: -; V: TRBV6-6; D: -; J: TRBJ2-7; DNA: TGTGCCAGCAGTTACATGGGGCCCTCCTACGAGCAGTACTTC; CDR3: CASSYMGPSYEQYF
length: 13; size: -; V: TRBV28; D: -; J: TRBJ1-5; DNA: TGTGCCACCCAATGGGGCCCCAATCAGCCCCAGCATTTT; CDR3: CATQWGPNQPQHF
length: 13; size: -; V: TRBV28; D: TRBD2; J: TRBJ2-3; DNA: TGTGCCAGCAGTAGCGGGGGCACAGATACGCAGTATTTT; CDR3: CASSSGGTDTQYF
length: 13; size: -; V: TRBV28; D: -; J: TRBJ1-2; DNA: TGTGCCAGCAGTTTATTACCGGGGACAGGCTACACCTTC; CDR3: CASSLLPGTGYTF
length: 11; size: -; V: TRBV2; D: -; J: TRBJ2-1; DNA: TGTGCCAGCGGGGGGTACAATGAGCAGTTCTTC; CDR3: CASGGYNEQFF
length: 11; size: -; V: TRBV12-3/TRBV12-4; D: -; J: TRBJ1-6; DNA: TGTGCCAGCACCCAATCCGATACACTCCACTTT; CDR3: CASTQSDTLHF
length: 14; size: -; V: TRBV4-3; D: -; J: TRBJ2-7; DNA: TGCGCCAGCAGCCCGGGTGTACAGGGCTACGAGCAGTACTTC; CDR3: CASSPGVQGYEQYF
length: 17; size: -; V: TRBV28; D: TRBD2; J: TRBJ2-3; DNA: TGTGCCAGCAGTTCAACTTCAGCGGGGTTCTACACAGATACGCAGTATTTT; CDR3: CASSSTSAGFYTDTQYF
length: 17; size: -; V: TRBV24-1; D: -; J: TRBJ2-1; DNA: TGTGCCACCAGTGATTTGCACAGTCTTAGCTCCTACAATGAGCAGTTCTTC; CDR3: CATSDLHSLSSYNEQFF
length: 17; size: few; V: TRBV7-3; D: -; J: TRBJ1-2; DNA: TGTGCCAGCAGCGCGTCGGTGAGACGACCCGAGAGGTATGGCTACACCTTC; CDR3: CASSASVRRPERYGYTF
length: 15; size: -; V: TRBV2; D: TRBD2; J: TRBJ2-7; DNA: TGTGCCAGCAGGGCCGGGACTAGCGGACTCTACGAGCAGTACTTC; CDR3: CASRAGTSGLYEQYF